Below, 16 T cell receptor beta chains from the same sample are listed, as sequenced in a study of blood T cells in healthy people across ages. Then a second PCR, running about 6 to 12 cycles, was carried out with a sample-barcoded 5' primer and a J-beta primer mix. Each CDR3 protein gets one entry after TCRdb re-called the 5' RACE reads with MiXCR. This sample carries over a million distinct CDR3 sequences, over 35% of them seen once, and the ten largest clones take approximately 17%. The specimen sequenced was blood. The receptors were sampled from a woman in her sixties in good health.

The V and J genes are TRBV20-1 and TRBJ2-5; 8 bases align to TRBD1. This CDR3 has 17 amino acids. The germline gives CDR1 DFQATT, CDR2 SNEGSKA (reference sequence). V gave up 2 bases and J gave up 1 base; unmatched junction bases: 12. The CDR3 nucleotides read TGCAGTGCTAGAACGTTATGGACAGGGCCTTTCCAAGAGACCCAGTACTTC. Translating gives CSARTLWTGPFQETQYF.

A few counts support this clonotype. CDR3 in DNA: TGCGCCAGCAGCCAAGTGAGTACCCGACACGAGCAGTACTTC. Its translation: CASSQVSTRHEQYF. The chain is built from TRBV4-1 and TRBJ2-7; D is uncertain. The germline CDR1 and CDR2 sequences are MGHRA and YSYEKL. V was pared by 1 base and J by 5 bases, with 12 bases between. This CDR3 region has 14 residues.

This clonotype was found many times. The chain carries TRBV4-2 and TRBJ2-7; D gene unclear. The CDR3 is 11 amino acids. From germline, CDR1 is LGHNA and CDR2 YNFKEQ. The V and J ends lost 0 bases and 7 bases respectively, with 4 bases between them. Here the CDR3 reads CASSQEGEQYF. In DNA form, the CDR3 reads TGTGCCAGCAGCCAAGAAGGGGAGCAGTACTTC.

This clonotype has just one count. V gene TRBV20-1 combines with J gene TRBJ2-1, with D possibly called TRBD1 or TRBD2 (6 bases each). V was pared by 6 bases and J by 7 bases, with 16 bases between. The V gene's germline CDR1 is DFQATT and CDR2 SNEGSKA (reference sequence). The CDR3 is 13 amino acids. In DNA form, the CDR3 reads TGCAGTGCAGGGGGGCCAGGGTGGAATGAGCAGTTCTTC. Translation gives CSAGGPGWNEQFF.

The sample holds a few counts of this clonotype. The chain recombines TRBV20-1 with TRBJ2-5; a possible D gene is TRBD1 (6 bases). CDR3 length: 13 residues. V was trimmed by 3 bases and J by 2 bases, leaving 10 bases between them. Germline values: CDR1 DFQATT, CDR2 SNEGSKA (reference sequence). The CDR3 nucleotides are TGCAGTGCTAGTCGAGGACAGCAAGAGACCCAGTACTTC. This translates into CSASRGQQETQYF.

Points on this clonotype: A read error may account for a junction end that differs from germline. The chain joins TRBV6-1 to TRBJ2-1; D unclear. The germline CDR1 and CDR2 sequences are MNHNS and SASEGT. The CDR3 runs to 12 residues. The CDR3 DNA reads TGTGCCAGCAGAGAGCGCTACGATGAGCAGTTCTTC. This gives the protein CASRERYDEQFF.

V usage is TRBV20-1 and J usage is TRBJ2-4, with 7 bases aligning to TRBD2. The tail of the sequence fits TRBJ2-7 better, so the J call may be wrong. This CDR3 spans 14 amino acids. Per germline, CDR1 DFQATT and CDR2 SNEGSKA (reference sequence). CDR3 DNA sequence: TGCAGTGCTGGCCGCCTCGGACTAGGCTACGAGCAGTACTTC. It is translated as CSAGRLGLGYEQYF.

The gene calls are TRBV5-1 and TRBJ1-2, with 10 bases lining up with TRBD1. V shed 1 base and J 2 bases; nucleotides not matched to a gene: 2. The CDR3 length is 15 residues. Per germline, CDR1 SGHRS and CDR2 YFSETQ. CDR3 nucleotides: TGCGCCAGCAGCTTGAGGGGACAGGGGAACTATGGCTACACCTTC. This sequence encodes CASSLRGQGNYGYTF.

The rearrangement uses TRBV25-1 and TRBJ2-4, with 7 bases fitting TRBD1. The J call may be incorrect, as the DNA end agrees better with TRBJ2-7. Germline CDR1 reads MGHDK; CDR2 reads SYGVNS. The length of the CDR3 is 12 residues. The CDR3 here is CASKTGSNEQYF. CDR3 in DNA: TGTGCCAGCAAGACAGGGTCCAACGAGCAGTACTTC.

This chain links TRBV3-1 with TRBJ2-1, with TRBD1 matching 10 bases. The J call may be faulty, since TRBJ2-7 better matches the DNA end. The V gene's germline CDR1 is LGHDT and CDR2 YNNKEL (reference sequence). The CDR3 is made up of 16 amino acids. As DNA, the CDR3 is TGTGCCAGCAGCCAAGGGGTGGGACAGGGGCATAATGAGCAGTACTTC. Residues: CASSQGVGQGHNEQYF.

This chain connects TRBV25-1 to TRBJ2-6; D gene uncertain. Germline CDR1 is MGHDK and CDR2 is SYGVNS. The CDR3 loop spans 14 amino acids. Trimming took 7 bases from V and 0 from J, leaving 7 bases between them. In DNA, the CDR3 is TGTGCCAGCAAGAACCCCTCTGGGGCCAACGTCCTGACTTTC. The encoded protein is CASKNPSGANVLTF.

The rearrangement joins TRBV9 to TRBJ2-4, with 8 bases that match TRBD2. The DNA matches TRBJ2-7 better at its end, which makes the J call doubtful. Germline V gives CDR1 SGDLS, CDR2 YYNGEE. The length of the CDR3 is 16 residues. In DNA form, the CDR3 reads TGTGCCAGCAGCGCGGGACTAGTCCCCATCGAGTACGAGCAGTACTTC. This sequence encodes CASSAGLVPIEYEQYF.

This clonotype was observed a handful of times. The rearrangement links TRBV6-5 to TRBJ2-7; no clear D gene. The CDR3 is made up of 13 amino acids. V lost 0 bases and J 5 bases, leaving 8 bases between the germline ends. The germline V gene encodes CDR1 MNHEY and CDR2 SVGAGI. DNA of the CDR3: TGTGCCAGCAGTTACTCTGAAGGTAACGAGCAGTACTTC. As protein: CASSYSEGNEQYF.

V usage is TRBV20-1 and J usage is TRBJ2-1, with D unclear. Trimming removed 0 bases at V and 0 bases at J, with 9 bases between. The CDR3 is 15 residues long. CDR1 is DFQATT, CDR2 SNEGSKA, per germline (reference sequence). In DNA form, the CDR3 reads TGCAGTGCTAGAGAGGCGGTCAGCTCCTACAATGAGCAGTTCTTC. Translated: CSAREAVSSYNEQFF.

This clonotype was counted only a few times. The genes are TRBV29-1 and TRBJ2-7; 8 bases match TRBD1. Germline trimming cut 4 bases from V and 4 bases from J; bases unmatched to any gene: 6. Germline V lookup: CDR1 SQVTM, CDR2 ANQGSEA. This CDR3 has 13 residues. CDR3 bases: TGCAGCGTTGCCGGGACAGGCGATTACGAGCAGTACTTC. Protein: CSVAGTGDYEQYF.

J is TRBJ2-2 and V is TRBV20-1; possible D gene TRBD1, 6 bases. With 4 bases removed from V and 0 bases from J, the gap between germline ends came to 15 bases. Germline V gene lookup returns CDR1 DFQATT and CDR2 SNEGSKA (reference sequence). This CDR3 spans 16 amino acids. DNA of the CDR3: TGCAGTGCTATAAGAACAGGGAGTTCGAACACCGGGGAGCTGTTTTTT. Translation: CSAIRTGSSNTGELFF.